Given below is one T cell receptor (beta chain) in context. What antigen it recognizes has not been identified. One base away there is no much larger clone; base qualities are not given. The data stem from a study of shared clonotypes between healthy human individuals (dated by TCRdb to 2019 to 2021). As for the study more broadly: Two women and a few men aged 18 to 49 years were included in the cohort. To estimate repertoire size and how much clonotypes are shared between individuals, the study performed deep sequencing of blood TCR repertoires from roughly five healthy adults. Libraries were prepared and TCR repertoires were sequenced by different laboratories using diverse techniques, in order to increase sequencing depth and limit assay-specific biases. Per donor, leukapheresis produced somewhere between about 0.94 and 8.9 billion PBMCs. For each donor, three plates each were used for CD4 naive and CD4 memory, two plates were used for CD8 naive, and one plate was used for CD8 memory.

Using the deep immunoSEQ assay, multiplex PCR amplified TCR CDR3 regions from genomic DNA. Extracted genomic DNA from each cell subset was distributed evenly across all wells of several immunoSEQ 96-well plates, and each plate was treated as a replicate. Each replicate PCR for sorted subsets received around 200 ng genomic DNA, equal to roughly 30,000 T cell genomes. The purified libraries were quantified using a Qubit 3.0 fluorometer, sized with a Bioanalyzer 2100, and then quantified again using the KAPA Library Quantification kit. Every immunoSEQ 96-well plate was sequenced on a separate single-read 150-cycle Illumina NextSeq 550 flow cell. As for how the authors treated the data: Because only junctional sequences without quality scores were contained in the immunoSEQ output, filtering matching that applied to full-length reads could not be performed. Sequences were annotated with PyIR, a Python wrapper for IgBLAST v1.9, using IMGT germline references to assign V/J genes and CDR3. Reads with weak V/J assignments (E-value above 1e-6), missing CDR3, stop codons, out-of-frame junctions, or ambiguous translated residues were removed. A V3J clonotype was defined by an identical inferred V gene, J gene, and CDR3 amino acid sequence. Percentage overlap between repertoires was calculated by dividing the number of shared unique clonotypes by the size of the smaller repertoire. Three approaches were used to assess repertoire richness: RTK rarefaction, the Chao1 estimator, and Recon v2.1 estimates of unobserved clonotypes. Generation probabilities were computed with OLGA for all TCRbeta clonotypes obtained by the gDNA method from several donors. Entries here come from immuneACCESS through TCRdb and include only in-frame sequences with V and J called. Some clones fail to appear in such tables; in the studies checked, an unresolved V gene covers under half of the shortfall, and the cause of the remainder is unknown. V and J calls and clone size are as listed in that table; D and trimming were resolved from the DNA. A total of about 2.3 million clones appear in this sample, around 93% of them only once. Together, the top ten hold around 0.4% of the sample.

CDR1 and CDR2 are read off the germline V gene as KGHSH and LQKENI. V is pared back by 3 bases and J by 0 bases, with 12 bases lying between the germline termini. The CDR3 measures 15 amino acids from cysteine to phenylalanine. Kept here is only the CDR3 DNA, which spans 45 bases and is read in frame from base 1. Here is what the overall study found, with its caveats: Sampling was restricted to blood, and TCR repertoires in tissues likely differ from the TCR repertoires found in blood. Sharing across a few donors was observed for around 5% of naive CD4, 3.5% of naive CD8, 2% to 2.5% of memory CD4, and roughly 0.4% of memory CD8 clonotypes. Because the study included only a small number of donors, the genetic and exposure-history diversity represented was limited. Based on pairwise subsampling, the degree of clonotype sharing among donors was expected to be affected by sequencing depth. Estimated clonotype richness was generally larger for naive than for memory subsets. Rarefaction of sorted-subset datasets indicated incomplete sequencing despite the large sequencing depth. Clonotypes shared by all four sorted-subset donors showed higher generation probabilities than non-shared clonotypes.

Healthy HIV-negative adults with no recently reported acute infections or vaccinations were included as donors. All donors were Caucasian adults living in Nashville, Tennessee, USA. CD4+ T cells were enriched through magnetic negative selection, after which naive cells were positively selected on CD45RA and the remaining negative fraction served as the memory subset. Blood was collected by leukapheresis, and PBMCs were isolated by Ficoll-Histopaque density gradient centrifugation and then cryopreserved in liquid nitrogen vapor phase. Analytical flow cytometry was used to check the purity and quantity of each magnetically sorted T cell population. Genomic DNA was isolated from each sorted fraction and quantified by UV absorbance on a Nanodrop 2000c.

The sample taken for sequencing was naive CD4+ T cells from PBMCs. What the cell subset or site label conveys for this sample: CD45RA+ positively selected. This receptor was obtained from a man between 18 and 35 years old in good health. Some clones in this sample may be carry-over from other donors' samples. The chain is encoded by TRBV18 joined to TRBJ2-7; the D segment is perhaps TRBD1 or TRBD2, each sharing 5 matched bases. The encoded CDR3 is CASSPGTSLSYEQYF. The DNA sequence follows: TGTGCCAGCTCACCTGGGACCTCGCTCTCCTACGAGCAGTACTTC.